The 16 T cell receptor beta chains given below trace back to one sample, sequenced in a study of OX40 agonist ivuxolimab in advanced cancers. Produced via immunoSEQ multiplex PCR; TCRdb's table is partial and in-frame only. The sample lists 62,000 or so clones, around four fifths occurring once. Sequencing was performed on CD4+ or CD8+ T cells sorted from blood, taken in a trial of the OX40 agonist ivuxolimab. All receptors derive from an adult with an advanced solid tumor such as melanoma, head and neck, liver or kidney cancer.

The chain has TRBV7-9 and TRBJ2-6; tentatively, D is TRBD1 (6 bases). Germline V gene lookup returns CDR1 SEHNR and CDR2 FQNEAQ (reference sequence). V was clipped by 5 bases and J by 2 bases, with 13 bases between them. The CDR3 runs to 16 residues. This CDR3 is CASSPGEVPGANVLTF. The CDR3 coding sequence is TGTGCCAGCAGCCCAGGGGAAGTGCCTGGGGCCAACGTCCTGACTTTC.

The J gene is TRBJ2-2, the V gene TRBV5-4, with D perhaps TRBD1 (6 bases). Germline V gene data show CDR1 as SGHNT and CDR2 as YYREEE (reference sequence). The CDR3 has 15 amino acids. V lost 4 bases and J 2 bases, leaving 12 bases between the germline ends. The CDR3 region is CASSPTGSNTGELFF. CDR3 nucleotides: TGTGCCAGCAGCCCGACAGGTTCCAACACCGGGGAGCTGTTTTTT. The variable domain in full, completed from reference TRBV5-4 and TRBJ2-2, reads ETGVTQSPTHLIKTRGQQVTLRCSSQSGHNTVSWYQQALGQGPQFIFQYYREEENGRGNFPPRFSGLQFPNYSSELNVNALELDDSALYLCASSPTGSNTGELFFGEGSRLTVL.

The CDR3 loop reads CASSLAGKFDEQYF. CDR3 nucleotide sequence: TGTGCCAGCAGCTTGGCGGGGAAGTTCGACGAGCAGTACTTC. J is TRBJ2-7 and V is TRBV5-6; the D gene is possibly TRBD2 (5 bases). This CDR3 is 14 amino acids long. Trimming cost V 0 bases and J 5 bases, with 12 bases left between them. Per germline, CDR1 SGHDT and CDR2 YYEEEE.

The rearrangement joins TRBV6-1 to TRBJ1-5, with D unresolved. Deletions cut 5 bases from V and 6 bases from J, with 17 bases between. The V gene's germline CDR1 is MNHNS and CDR2 SASEGT. The CDR3 runs 15 residues. The CDR3 reads CASSPTTGGGQPQHF. The CDR3 DNA sequence: TGTGCCAGCAGTCCCACAACGGGCGGCGGTCAGCCCCAGCATTTT.

This clone has a single count. CDR3 nucleotide sequence: TGTGCCAGCTCATGGACTAGCGGAGTTAGGCGCAATGAGCAGTTCTTC. Protein: CASSWTSGVRRNEQFF. The genes are TRBV18 and TRBJ2-1; 10 bases are shared with TRBD2. The CDR3 runs to 16 residues. The V segment lost 5 bases and the J segment 6 bases; nucleotides outside the gene matches: 10. Germline CDR1 is KGHSH and CDR2 is LQKENI.

The chain couples TRBV30 to TRBJ2-5, with D possibly being TRBD2 (6 bases). V lost 0 bases, J lost 5 bases, and 16 bases lay in between. This CDR3 contains 15 residues. Germline V gives CDR1 GTSNPN, CDR2 SVGIG (reference sequence). This CDR3 reads CAWSVKTGVGETQYF. The CDR3 DNA is TGTGCCTGGAGTGTTAAAACGGGAGTCGGGGAGACCCAGTACTTC.

The CDR3: CASSTRTGRPYEQYF. The CDR3 DNA reads as TGTGCCAGTAGTACCCGGACAGGGAGACCCTACGAGCAGTACTTC. V is TRBV19 and J is TRBJ2-7; 8 nucleotides align to TRBD1. The CDR3 is 15 residues long. V lost 4 bases, J lost 2 bases, and 7 bases stayed unmatched. CDR1 and CDR2 (germline): LNHDA, SQIVND (reference sequence).

The chain uses TRBV27 and TRBJ2-7; 9 nucleotides line up with TRBD1. Per germline, CDR1 MNHEY and CDR2 SMNVEV (reference sequence). This CDR3 is 15 amino acids long. J was trimmed by 0 bases and V by 5 bases; bases with no gene match: 5. CDR3 DNA sequence: TGTGCCAGCAGTAGAACGGGACAGGGCTCCTACGAGCAGTACTTC. Amino acids: CASSRTGQGSYEQYF.

The chain links TRBV6-5 to TRBJ2-1; 10 nucleotides line up with TRBD2. V dropped 11 bases and J dropped 2; count of bases not matched to a gene: 6. CDR3 length: 14 residues. Germline CDR1 and CDR2: MNHEY and SVGAGI. This CDR3 is CAVSSGGTYNEQFF. The DNA of the CDR3 is TGTGCCGTCAGTAGCGGGGGGACCTACAATGAGCAGTTCTTC.

Written as DNA, the CDR3 is TGTGCCAGCAGTTTGAGAGGGACAGTCTCTAGCGAGCAGTACTTC. It codes for CASSLRGTVSSEQYF. The rearrangement uses TRBV27 and TRBJ2-7; 7 bases align to TRBD1. The CDR3 is 15 residues long. V was clipped by 3 bases and J by 6 bases; unmatched bases: 11. Germline V gives CDR1 MNHEY, CDR2 SMNVEV (reference sequence).

The chain has TRBV27 and TRBJ2-1; TRBD2 agrees at 8 bases. Trimming at V came to 5 bases and at J to 2 bases, leaving 8 bases not matched to a gene. This CDR3 has 16 amino acids. Germline V gene lookup returns CDR1 MNHEY and CDR2 SMNVEV (reference sequence). The CDR3 is CASSAPSGYTYNEQFF. CDR3 in DNA: TGTGCCAGCAGTGCCCCTAGCGGGTATACCTACAATGAGCAGTTCTTC.

V gene TRBV28 combines with J gene TRBJ1-5; TRBD1 matches 8 bases. The CDR3 contains 17 residues. CDR1 and CDR2 (germline): MDHEN, SYDVKM. V shed 2 bases and J 5 bases; nucleotides not matched to a gene: 11. CDR3: CASSLPNTGGLYQPQHF. CDR3 DNA: TGTGCCAGCAGTTTACCCAATACAGGGGGGTTATATCAGCCCCAGCATTTT. The full variable domain, completed using reference TRBV28 and TRBJ1-5, is DVKVTQSSRYLVKRTGEKVFLECVQDMDHENMFWYRQDPGLGLRLIYFSYDVKMKEKGDIPEGYSVSREKKERFSLILESASTNQTSMYLCASSLPNTGGLYQPQHFGDGTRLSIL.

The V and J genes are TRBV7-2 and TRBJ2-3; D is unresolved. V lost 5 bases, J lost 2 bases, and 5 bases lay in between. CDR1 is SGHTA and CDR2 is FQGNSA in the germline V gene. The CDR3 is 12 residues long. The CDR3 DNA reads as TGTGCCAGCAGCCACTACACAGATACGCAGTATTTT. This translates into CASSHYTDTQYF.

The J gene is TRBJ2-2, the V gene TRBV9; 8 bases are a match to TRBD2. The germline CDR1 and CDR2 sequences are SGDLS and YYNGEE. CDR3 length: 15 amino acids. After removal of 1 base from V and 3 bases from J, the junction contained 2 bases not matched to a gene. This CDR3 reads CASSVTSGYTGELFF. CDR3 DNA: TGTGCCAGCAGCGTAACTAGCGGCTACACCGGGGAGCTGTTTTTT.

The rearrangement joins TRBV19 to TRBJ1-4, with 8 bases that match TRBD1. The CDR3 length is 15 residues. Germline V gene lookup returns CDR1 LNHDA and CDR2 SQIVND (reference sequence). V was pared by 5 bases and J by 8 bases, with 10 bases of the junction left unmatched. This CDR3 is CASSALQGEREKLFF. As DNA, the CDR3 is TGTGCCAGTAGTGCCCTACAGGGGGAGCGAGAAAAACTGTTTTTT.

The rearrangement links TRBV19 to TRBJ1-4; 9 bases agree with TRBD1. The ends lost 3 bases at V and 3 bases at J; junction bases unmatched: 2. The germline V gene encodes CDR1 LNHDA and CDR2 SQIVND (reference sequence). CDR3 length equals 15 residues. In DNA form, the CDR3 reads TGTGCCAGTAGTATCCGGACAGGGGCTAATGAAAAACTGTTTTTT. Protein: CASSIRTGANEKLFF.